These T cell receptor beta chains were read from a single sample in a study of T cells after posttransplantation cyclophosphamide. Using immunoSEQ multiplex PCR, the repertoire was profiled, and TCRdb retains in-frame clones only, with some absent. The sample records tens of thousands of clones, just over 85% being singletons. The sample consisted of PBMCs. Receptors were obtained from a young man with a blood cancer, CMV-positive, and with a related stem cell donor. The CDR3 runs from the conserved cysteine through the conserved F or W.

CDR3aa: CASSFLSHLNTEAFF; j_gene: TRBJ1-1; v_gene: TRBV5-4
CDR3aa: CASSLNTLRGNEQFF; j_gene: TRBJ2-1; v_gene: TRBV11-3
CDR3aa: CASTPPPTPNTEAFF; j_gene: TRBJ1-1; v_gene: TRBV7-9
CDR3aa: CAMGTGIGETQYF; j_gene: TRBJ2-5; v_gene: TRBV10-3
CDR3aa: CASSQGGQSNTEAFF; j_gene: TRBJ1-1; v_gene: TRBV4-2
CDR3aa: CASSFPGSYEQYF; j_gene: .; v_gene: TRBV5-1
CDR3aa: CASSLGQGGNQPQHF; j_gene: TRBJ1-5; v_gene: TRBV5-1
CDR3aa: CASSYRQRLASGANVLTF; j_gene: TRBJ2-6; v_gene: TRBV28
CDR3aa: CASGLTRTGGYTF; j_gene: TRBJ1-2; v_gene: TRBV11-3
CDR3aa: CASSPGTSGLNEQFF; j_gene: TRBJ2-1; v_gene: TRBV6-5
CDR3aa: CASSTRQSSYEQYF; j_gene: TRBJ2-7; v_gene: TRBV18
CDR3aa: CASSQEGSSTGELFF; j_gene: TRBJ2-2; v_gene: TRBV4-2
CDR3aa: CASSFSKGVTEAFF; j_gene: TRBJ1-1; v_gene: TRBV11-1
CDR3aa: CASRSTGLAVNTGELFF; j_gene: TRBJ2-2; v_gene: TRBV11-3
CDR3aa: CASSIDRGGRDEQFF; j_gene: TRBJ2-1; v_gene: TRBV19
CDR3aa: CASSPPGRQPQHF; j_gene: TRBJ1-5; v_gene: TRBV19
CDR3aa: CASGEPSGSYEQYF; j_gene: TRBJ2-7; v_gene: TRBV6-6
CDR3aa: CSVHLTGSGNTIYF; j_gene: TRBJ1-3; v_gene: TRBV29-1
CDR3aa: CSVVAGGVNSYNEQFF; j_gene: TRBJ2-1; v_gene: TRBV29-1
CDR3aa: CASSLGLAGSFSTDTQYF; j_gene: TRBJ2-3; v_gene: TRBV5-1
CDR3aa: CASSQGKGNQPQHF; j_gene: TRBJ1-5; v_gene: TRBV18
CDR3aa: CSVGAGPNTEAFF; j_gene: TRBJ1-1; v_gene: TRBV29-1
CDR3aa: CASSPGTETYEQYF; j_gene: TRBJ2-7; v_gene: TRBV7-9
CDR3aa: CASSPPVADTQYF; j_gene: TRBJ2-3; v_gene: TRBV18
CDR3aa: CASSFISGRETYEQYF; j_gene: TRBJ2-7; v_gene: TRBV2
CDR3aa: CASSPTLQASYGYTF; j_gene: TRBJ1-2; v_gene: TRBV7-2
CDR3aa: CASSPWTSSTDTQYF; j_gene: TRBJ2-3; v_gene: TRBV7-2
CDR3aa: CASSPLDRDGGYTF; j_gene: TRBJ1-2; v_gene: TRBV9
CDR3aa: CASSPTQGFEQYF; j_gene: TRBJ2-7; v_gene: TRBV7-9
CDR3aa: CASLEGENTGELFF; j_gene: TRBJ2-2; v_gene: TRBV18
CDR3aa: CASRGSTHAETQYF; j_gene: TRBJ2-5; v_gene: TRBV5-1
CDR3aa: CAIAGQSNTGELFF; j_gene: TRBJ2-2; v_gene: TRBV7-9
CDR3aa: CASSQRQGRTGELFF; j_gene: TRBJ2-2; v_gene: TRBV7-2
CDR3aa: CASSTRGIYEETQYF; j_gene: TRBJ2-5; v_gene: TRBV6-5
CDR3aa: CASSLAPSGSQETQYF; j_gene: TRBJ2-5; v_gene: TRBV7-2
CDR3aa: CASSQDIAGSPDTQYF; j_gene: TRBJ2-3; v_gene: TRBV4-3
CDR3aa: CASSPRGVSEKLFF; j_gene: TRBJ1-4; v_gene: TRBV5-1
CDR3aa: CASSLRTGMNTEAFF; j_gene: TRBJ1-1; v_gene: TRBV6-6
CDR3aa: CASKQPSGLYNEQFF; j_gene: TRBJ2-1; v_gene: TRBV2
CDR3aa: CASNNRDTAYEQYF; j_gene: TRBJ2-7; v_gene: TRBV7-8
CDR3aa: CASRVTGRPTEAFF; j_gene: TRBJ1-1; v_gene: TRBV6-1
CDR3aa: CASSTRTGGGTEAFF; j_gene: TRBJ1-1; v_gene: TRBV16
CDR3aa: CASSIDHSFNEKLFF; j_gene: TRBJ1-4; v_gene: TRBV19
CDR3aa: CASSTGLAGARNEQFF; j_gene: TRBJ2-1; v_gene: TRBV19
CDR3aa: CAPRVGAQYF; j_gene: TRBJ2-5; v_gene: TRBV27
CDR3aa: CASKGGTGTALTGEQFF; j_gene: TRBJ2-1; v_gene: TRBV7-2
CDR3aa: CASSLARAGGSYEQYF; j_gene: TRBJ2-7; v_gene: TRBV7-8
CDR3aa: CASSQERGLGRGGQFF; j_gene: TRBJ2-1; v_gene: TRBV4-2
CDR3aa: CASSPNRGYEQYF; j_gene: TRBJ2-7; v_gene: TRBV14
CDR3aa: CASRKNQQVNTEAFF; j_gene: TRBJ1-1; v_gene: TRBV6-1
CDR3aa: CASISYGRAYGYTF; j_gene: TRBJ1-2; v_gene: TRBV19
CDR3aa: CASSQDRGQGNTIYF; j_gene: TRBJ1-3; v_gene: TRBV4-3
CDR3aa: CATSEGRAYEQYF; j_gene: .; v_gene: TRBV15
CDR3aa: CASSFAGQGLAGGYEQYF; j_gene: TRBJ2-7; v_gene: TRBV7-8
CDR3aa: CASSPGDTDTQYF; j_gene: TRBJ2-3; v_gene: TRBV28
CDR3aa: CASSPTERETQYF; j_gene: TRBJ2-5; v_gene: TRBV14
CDR3aa: CASSLGGAHGNTIYF; j_gene: TRBJ1-3; v_gene: TRBV7-2
CDR3aa: CASSPGTSNTGELFF; j_gene: TRBJ2-2; v_gene: TRBV9